This record looks at one TCR beta chain sequence and its context. Per the authors' pipeline: It was from reference gene primer amplification that nucleated cell counts were estimated. Sequencing used immunoSEQ multiplex PCR; TCRdb keeps in-frame clones, though not all of them. That table furnishes V, J and clone size, whereas the DNA furnished D and trimming. The sample has about 59,000 clones, more than 85% seen once. The sample is drawn from a study of blood T cell repertoires in COVID-19. The wider study: Sites across the United States, Italy and Spain contributed samples from acute and convalescent COVID-19. From T cells, B-cell-depleted T cells, or PBMCs came the material, which was cDNA or gDNA.

The junction had 7 bases not matched to a gene; V was cut back by 4 bases and J by 3 bases. The CDR3 is 17 residues long. Germline V lookup: CDR1 KGHDR, CDR2 SFDVKD. Sequenced sample: peripheral blood. J is TRBJ2-1 and V is TRBV24-1; 11 positions agree with TRBD2. The TCR comes from a man older than 75 in a cohort sampled during active COVID-19. CDR3 loop: CATSDSTGTSGYNEQFF. The CDR3 DNA is TGTGCCACCAGTGACTCGACAGGGACTAGCGGCTACAATGAGCAGTTCTTC.